These T cell receptor beta chains were read from a single sample in a study of blood T cell repertoires in COVID-19. Profiled with immunoSEQ multiplex PCR; TCRdb holds only in-frame clones, not every one. The sample has about 160,000 clones, 75% to 90% seen once. The sample consisted of peripheral blood. All receptors derive from a man younger than 35 with COVID-19, enrolled during active disease. The CDR3 runs from the conserved cysteine through the conserved F or W. Fields, in order: V gene, D gene, clone size, J gene, CDR3 protein, CDR3 DNA. D genes are given only for firm matches. The size entry is marked missing in some rows and otherwise reads once, few, many or a size class.

V gene: TRBV7-6
D gene: TRBD2
clone size: once
J gene: TRBJ2-1
CDR3 protein: CASSTPGGGAGGSYNEQFF
CDR3 DNA: TGTGCCAGCAGTACCCCTGGAGGGGGAGCGGGGGGCTCCTACAATGAGCAGTTCTTC

V gene: TRBV11-2
D gene: TRBD2
clone size: .
J gene: TRBJ2-7
CDR3 protein: CASSLVGLAGQSTMGQYF
CDR3 DNA: TGTGCCAGCAGCTTAGTAGGCCTAGCGGGGCAGTCTACGATGGGGCAGTACTTC

V gene: TRBV12-3/TRBV12-4
D gene: .
clone size: .
J gene: TRBJ1-1
CDR3 protein: CASIQGNTEAFF
CDR3 DNA: TGTGCCAGCATCCAGGGAAACACTGAAGCTTTCTTT

V gene: TRBV29-1
D gene: TRBD1
clone size: .
J gene: TRBJ1-5
CDR3 protein: CSVDRDRGCGSNQPQHF
CDR3 DNA: TGCAGCGTTGACCGGGACAGGGGGTGCGGGAGCAATCAGCCCCAGCATTTT

V gene: TRBV4-3
D gene: .
clone size: .
J gene: TRBJ2-7
CDR3 protein: CASSQGQGGSYEQYF
CDR3 DNA: TGCGCCAGCAGCCAAGGGCAGGGGGGATCCTACGAGCAGTACTTC

V gene: TRBV15
D gene: TRBD2
clone size: .
J gene: TRBJ2-3
CDR3 protein: CATSRGGLAGGVNTQYF
CDR3 DNA: TGTGCCACCAGCAGGGGGGGACTAGCGGGAGGAGTGAATACGCAGTATTTT

V gene: TRBV5-1
D gene: .
clone size: .
J gene: TRBJ2-5
CDR3 protein: CASSFTAQETQYF
CDR3 DNA: TGCGCCAGCAGCTTTACAGCTCAAGAGACCCAGTACTTC

V gene: TRBV9
D gene: TRBD2
clone size: .
J gene: TRBJ2-5
CDR3 protein: CASSVAGSAGGSETQYF
CDR3 DNA: TGTGCCAGCAGCGTAGCCGGTTCGGCGGGAGGGAGTGAGACCCAGTACTTC

V gene: TRBV5-4
D gene: .
clone size: .
J gene: TRBJ1-5
CDR3 protein: CASSFNRISNQPQHF
CDR3 DNA: TGTGCCAGCAGCTTTAACAGGATTAGCAATCAGCCCCAGCATTTT

V gene: TRBV5-1
D gene: .
clone size: .
J gene: TRBJ2-7
CDR3 protein: CASSLNPAGAYEQYF
CDR3 DNA: TGCGCCAGCAGCTTGAATCCAGCGGGTGCCTACGAGCAGTACTTC

V gene: TRBV5-1
D gene: TRBD1
clone size: .
J gene: TRBJ2-7
CDR3 protein: CASSLQGEPYYEQYF
CDR3 DNA: TGCGCCAGCAGCTTACAGGGGGAACCGTACTACGAGCAGTACTTC

V gene: TRBV5-1
D gene: .
clone size: .
J gene: TRBJ2-2
CDR3 protein: CASSLRGARTNTGELFF
CDR3 DNA: TGCGCCAGCAGCTTGCGGGGGGCGAGAACGAACACCGGGGAGCTGTTTTTT

V gene: TRBV27
D gene: .
clone size: .
J gene: TRBJ2-7
CDR3 protein: CASSLFTAPTYEQYF
CDR3 DNA: TGTGCCAGCAGTTTATTCACAGCCCCAACCTACGAGCAGTACTTC

V gene: TRBV3-1/TRBV3-2
D gene: TRBD2
clone size: few
J gene: TRBJ2-1
CDR3 protein: CASSPGLAVSYNEQFF
CDR3 DNA: TGTGCCAGCAGCCCGGGACTAGCGGTAAGCTACAATGAGCAGTTCTTC

V gene: TRBV7-8
D gene: .
clone size: .
J gene: TRBJ2-7
CDR3 protein: CASSPRQVPSYEQYF
CDR3 DNA: TGTGCCAGCAGCCCACGACAAGTCCCCTCCTACGAGCAGTACTTC

V gene: TRBV4-3
D gene: TRBD2
clone size: .
J gene: TRBJ2-1
CDR3 protein: CASSLTSGTYNEQFF
CDR3 DNA: TGCGCCAGCAGTCTGACTAGCGGAACCTACAATGAGCAGTTCTTC

V gene: TRBV30
D gene: TRBD2
clone size: .
J gene: TRBJ2-3
CDR3 protein: CAWSVPVSGSSADTQYF
CDR3 DNA: TGTGCCTGGAGTGTACCCGTAAGCGGGAGCTCGGCGGATACGCAGTATTTT

V gene: TRBV11-2
D gene: TRBD1
clone size: once
J gene: TRBJ1-2
CDR3 protein: CASRGTGVNYGYTF
CDR3 DNA: TGTGCCAGCAGGGGGACAGGGGTTAACTATGGCTACACCTTC

V gene: TRBV19
D gene: .
clone size: few
J gene: TRBJ1-1
CDR3 protein: CASTPLGGAVRTEAFF
CDR3 DNA: TGTGCCAGTACTCCTCTTGGGGGGGCGGTGAGGACTGAAGCTTTCTTT

V gene: TRBV28
D gene: .
clone size: once
J gene: TRBJ1-2
CDR3 protein: CASSPPGVVNGYTF
CDR3 DNA: TGTGCCAGCAGTCCCCCCGGGGTAGTAAATGGCTACACCTTC

V gene: TRBV3-1/TRBV3-2
D gene: .
clone size: .
J gene: TRBJ1-4
CDR3 protein: CASSQEQGYKKGNEKLLF
CDR3 DNA: TGTGCCAGCAGCCAAGAACAGGGTTATAAGAAGGGTAATGAAAAACTGCTTTTT

V gene: TRBV5-6
D gene: .
clone size: .
J gene: TRBJ2-7
CDR3 protein: CASSLEGAPYEQYF
CDR3 DNA: TGTGCCAGCAGCTTGGAAGGGGCCCCCTACGAGCAGTACTTC

V gene: TRBV3-1/TRBV3-2
D gene: TRBD2
clone size: .
J gene: TRBJ2-3
CDR3 protein: CASSHTSGGRDTQYF
CDR3 DNA: TGTGCCAGCAGCCACACTAGCGGAGGGAGAGATACGCAGTATTTT

V gene: TRBV30
D gene: .
clone size: .
J gene: TRBJ2-3
CDR3 protein: CAWGAASTDTQYF
CDR3 DNA: TGTGCCTGGGGGGCTGCTAGCACAGATACGCAGTATTTT

V gene: TRBV28
D gene: TRBD1
clone size: .
J gene: TRBJ1-1
CDR3 protein: CASSKIQGARNTEAFF
CDR3 DNA: TGTGCCAGCAGTAAAATACAGGGGGCTAGGAACACTGAAGCTTTCTTT

V gene: TRBV5-1
D gene: .
clone size: .
J gene: TRBJ2-1
CDR3 protein: CASSGGHEQFF
CDR3 DNA: TGCGCCAGCAGTGGGGGCCATGAGCAGTTCTTC

V gene: TRBV24-1
D gene: TRBD2
clone size: few
J gene: TRBJ2-1
CDR3 protein: CATLGLAGGGEEQFF
CDR3 DNA: TGTGCCACACTCGGATTAGCGGGAGGAGGGGAAGAGCAGTTCTTC

V gene: TRBV19
D gene: .
clone size: .
J gene: TRBJ1-1
CDR3 protein: CASSQARGTEAFF
CDR3 DNA: TGTGCCAGTAGCCAGGCCCGGGGCACTGAAGCTTTCTTT

V gene: TRBV11-2
D gene: .
clone size: .
J gene: TRBJ1-3
CDR3 protein: CASSPLTGRTGNTIYF
CDR3 DNA: TGTGCCAGCAGCCCCCTAACAGGGCGGACTGGAAACACCATATATTTT

V gene: TRBV21-1
D gene: .
clone size: .
J gene: TRBJ1-3
CDR3 protein: CASSPRGGSGNTIYF
CDR3 DNA: TGTGCCAGCAGCCCCCGAGGCGGCTCTGGAAACACCATATATTTT

V gene: TRBV12-3/TRBV12-4
D gene: .
clone size: .
J gene: TRBJ2-7
CDR3 protein: CASGGSSYEQYF
CDR3 DNA: TGTGCCAGCGGTGGTAGCAGCTACGAGCAGTACTTC

V gene: TRBV4-1
D gene: .
clone size: .
J gene: TRBJ1-2
CDR3 protein: CASSPAVTGNYGYTF
CDR3 DNA: TGCGCCAGCAGCCCGGCGGTAACAGGGAACTATGGCTACACCTTC

V gene: TRBV7-9
D gene: .
clone size: few
J gene: TRBJ2-7
CDR3 protein: CASSSRPYEQYF
CDR3 DNA: TGTGCCAGCAGCTCTAGACCCTACGAGCAGTACTTC

V gene: TRBV3-1/TRBV3-2
D gene: TRBD2
clone size: once
J gene: TRBJ2-3
CDR3 protein: CASSRRLAGDLTDTQYF
CDR3 DNA: TGTGCCAGCAGCCGAAGACTAGCGGGGGACCTCACAGATACGCAGTATTTT

V gene: TRBV10-1
D gene: TRBD1
clone size: .
J gene: TRBJ2-7
CDR3 protein: CASSESFCEPWDRECSYEQYF
CDR3 DNA: TGCGCCAGCAGTGAGTCGTTTTGCGAGCCTTGGGACAGGGAGTGTTCCTACGAGCAGTACTTC

V gene: TRBV28
D gene: .
clone size: .
J gene: TRBJ1-5
CDR3 protein: CASTLPGGVDQPQHF
CDR3 DNA: TGTGCCAGCACCCTCCCTGGCGGGGTAGATCAGCCCCAGCATTTT

V gene: TRBV28
D gene: TRBD2
clone size: once
J gene: TRBJ2-3
CDR3 protein: CASGRPGQGTSGSIDTQYF
CDR3 DNA: TGTGCCAGCGGAAGACCGGGGCAGGGGACTAGCGGGAGTATAGATACGCAGTATTTT